This T cell receptor beta chain was documented in a study of T cells in Graves' hyperthyroidism and ophthalmopathy (dated by TCRdb to between 2018 and 2021). Turning to the overall study: Peripheral blood samples were taken at the time of initial diagnosis, prior to any treatment. To identify TCR V-J signatures that set the groups apart, the researchers used a discovery cohort of about a hundred patients, made up of about 44 with Graves' ophthalmopathy and some 55 with stable Graves' hyperthyroidism. The approximately 90 discovery patients were randomly split 7:3 into training and test sets. Prospective prediction of ophthalmopathy was tested in an independent validation cohort consisting of 18 hyperthyroidism patients and some 16 patients who later progressed to ophthalmopathy. Thyroid tissue and blood T-cell repertoires from six or seven Graves' hyperthyroidism patients were also compared in the study. TCR Vbeta CDR3 sequencing of 120 to 150 peripheral blood samples (about 45 ophthalmopathy, 75 hyperthyroidism and roughly 17 progressor patients) is reported in the paper. Following sampling, methimazole starting at 30 mg daily was given to hyperthyroidism patients, and high-dose intravenous methylprednisolone was given to ophthalmopathy patients. The investigation overall reported the following: Ophthalmopathy was separated from stable hyperthyroidism by a 13 V-J signature model, with about 88% sensitivity and 81% to 82% specificity obtained in cross-validation and 80%/75% obtained in testing. Blood samples also contained most of the expanded thyroid clonotypes (frequency above 0.001), which suggests that blood repertoires may reflect thyroid immune responses. In validation, the model predicted progression to ophthalmopathy with 55% to 71% sensitivity and approximately 74% specificity, a median of around 6.6 months before onset. No statistical method was used to set the sample size in advance, and investigators knew the group allocation.

Amplification of TCR beta CDR3 regions was carried out from RNA transcripts. For the first round of RT-PCR on the TCR CDR3, the HTBI primer set was used together with the Qiagen OneStep RT-PCR kit. Libraries were constructed in a second round of multiplex PCR, after which size selection and purification were performed. Sequencing of the libraries was done on an Illumina HiSeq2000 using paired-end 100 bp reads. The paper's processing steps were these. SOAPnuke was used to process the raw data, with reads discarded if the reads contained adapters or uncalled bases, had a mean Phred below 15, or lacked an exact constant-primer or identifier match. COPE v1.2.5 was used to merge the high-quality paired reads, and each unique nucleotide sequence was defined as a clonotype. Clonotypes were aligned to IMGT TRBV, TRBD and TRBJ reference segments using MiTCR v1.1. The analysis included only V-J combinations with a frequency above 0.0001, which together covered approximately 99% of the repertoires. The TCS score was defined as F50 (clonal expansion) divided by E x V (chaos), with BLOSUM62-based TCRdist calculated between CDR3 peptides within each V-J. Welch's t-statistics and random forest reduced fewer than 550 V-J features to roughly 13, which were used in a naive Bayes classifier (R e1071). Using fastp at Q25 and MiXCR, TCRdb reprocessed the public reads and kept productive beta chains. When rows share a CDR3 protein, they turn into one entry using the most common DNA and genes. TCRdb, not the original authors, processed these V and J calls. The sample records under 400,000 distinct CDR3 sequences, roughly a fifth of which are singletons. Of the sample, over 40% falls within the top ten clones.

Including cysteine and phenylalanine, the CDR3 has 14 amino acids. Only the CDR3 DNA stays, 42 bases, in frame from base 1. From V the trimming removes 6 bases and from J it removes 7 bases, while the gene matches leave 6 bases of the junction unaccounted for. The CDR1 and CDR2 encoded by the germline V gene are SNHLY and FYNNEI. About this clonotype itself: The antigen it recognizes is unknown. One base away there is no much larger clone; base qualities are not given.

Stable Graves' hyperthyroidism was defined as no progression to ophthalmopathy during 18 months of follow-up. Hyperthyroidism patients were aged 18 to 65 years and newly diagnosed, with disease duration of less than 2 months. The study excluded patients with uncontrolled infections, other autoimmune diseases, pregnancy or lactation. Diagnoses relied on clinical symptoms, serum thyroxine and TRAb, thyroid ultrasound and orbital computed tomography. Ficoll-Paque density gradient centrifugation was used to isolate PBMCs from approximately 10 ml of fresh peripheral blood. Trizol reagent was used to extract total RNA, and RNA quality was then checked on an Agilent 2100 Bioanalyzer.

The sequence derives from a woman between 45 and 65 years old with Graves' hyperthyroidism. The rearranged segments are TRBV2 and TRBJ2-4; 10 central bases correspond to TRBD1. The sample taken for sequencing was blood. The CDR3 reads CASSRGQGTNIQYF. Here is the DNA: TGTGCCAGCAGCCGGGGACAGGGGACGAACATTCAGTACTTC. The CDR3, completed at both ends by the reference TRBV2 and TRBJ2-4 genes, gives the full variable domain EPEVTQTPSHQVTQMGQEVILRCVPISNHLYFYWYRQILGQKVEFLVSFYNNEISEKSEIFDDQFSVERPDGSNFTLKIRSTKLEDSAMYFCASSRGQGTNIQYFGAGTRLSVL.